These 8 T cell receptor beta chains share one sample of origin, sequenced in a study of cytomegalovirus exposure and HLA in healthy donors. Amplification used 60 Vbeta primers and 13 Jbeta primers. TCRdb's table, derived via immunoSEQ multiplex PCR, lists solely in-frame clones and lacks some. The data show 150,000 to 200,000 clones, with 77% seen just once and less than 4.5% held by the top ten. Sequencing was done on a sample of PBMCs. The source is a man between 25 and 39 years old in good health and CMV-seropositive.

This clone has only a few counts. This rearrangement joins TRBV19 to TRBJ2-3; 7 nucleotides match TRBD2. This CDR3 has 14 amino acids. V shed 5 bases, J shed 2 bases, and the junction held 4 bases outside the gene matches. Germline V lookup: CDR1 LNHDA, CDR2 SQIVND (reference sequence). The CDR3 spells CASSREAPTDTQYF. Written as DNA, the CDR3 is TGTGCCAGTAGTCGGGAGGCACCCACAGATACGCAGTATTTT.

As to this clone: One junction end disagrees with the germline gene, perhaps due to a read error. The chain recombines TRBV5-1 with TRBJ2-5; 11 bases are a match to TRBD2. The germline CDR1 and CDR2 sequences are SGHRS and YFSETQ. This CDR3 spans 16 amino acids. The CDR3 nucleotides read TGCGCCAACAGCTTTTTGGGACTAGCGGATCAAGAGACCCAGTACTTC. Translation: CANSFLGLADQETQYF. Full variable domain (rest looked up from reference TRBV5-1 and TRBJ2-5): KAGVTQTPRYLIKTRGQQVTLSCSPISGHRSVSWYQQTPGQGLQFLFEYFSETQRNKGNFPGRFSGRQFSNSRSEMNVSTLELGDSALYLCANSFLGLADQETQYFGPGTRLLVL.

The chain is built from TRBV10-3 and TRBJ2-7, with TRBD1 identical over 8 bases. The CDR3 runs to 14 residues. Germline assignment: CDR1 ENHRY and CDR2 SYGVKD. J was trimmed by 2 bases and V by 10 bases; bases with no gene match: 10. The CDR3 region is CATLGGTGPYEQYF. As DNA, the CDR3 is TGTGCCACCCTGGGTGGGACAGGTCCCTACGAGCAGTACTTC.

The genes are TRBV5-4 and TRBJ2-2, with D perhaps TRBD2 (7 bases). Germline lookup yields CDR1 SGHNT and CDR2 YYREEE (reference sequence). V lost 0 bases to trimming and J lost 5 bases, with 11 bases between them. This CDR3 spans 15 amino acids. CDR3 DNA: TGTGCCAGCAGCTTGGAGGGGGGGCGTACCGGGGAGCTGTTTTTT. It codes for CASSLEGGRTGELFF.

The V gene is TRBV5-1, the J gene TRBJ2-7; 9 bases align to TRBD1. Germline V CDR1 and CDR2: SGHRS, YFSETQ. The trim removed 4 bases at V and 4 bases at J, leaving 3 bases unmatched. This CDR3 comprises 13 residues. The CDR3 here is CASSEDRGYEQYF. CDR3 sequence (DNA): TGCGCCAGCAGCGAAGACAGGGGGTACGAGCAGTACTTC.

The rearrangement joins TRBV7-2 to TRBJ1-1; possibly TRBD1 for D (6 bases). The germline V and J ends were trimmed by 8 bases and 0 bases, with 16 bases remaining between them. The CDR3 spans 15 residues. Per the germline V gene, CDR1 is SGHTA and CDR2 is FQGNSA. CDR3 protein: CASWGGAYLNTEAFF. The DNA for the CDR3 is TGTGCCAGCTGGGGGGGGGCTTACTTGAACACTGAAGCTTTCTTT.

V usage is TRBV5-1 and J usage is TRBJ1-1, with D possibly matching TRBD1 (6 bases). CDR3 length: 14 amino acids. V dropped 4 bases and J dropped 1 base, with 11 bases sitting between them. Germline lookup yields CDR1 SGHRS and CDR2 YFSETQ. The CDR3 loop is CASSGGAGNTEAFF. CDR3 nucleotide sequence: TGCGCCAGCAGCGGGGGCGCAGGGAACACTGAAGCTTTCTTT.

CDR3 residues: CASNNRNTEAFF. CDR3 nucleotides: TGTGCCAGCAATAACAGGAATACTGAAGCTTTCTTT. The chain uses TRBV6-1 and TRBJ1-1, with a weak D call TRBD1 (5 bases). Between the trimmed V and J ends, which lost 7 bases and 5 bases, there was a span of 11 bases. CDR3 length: 12 amino acids. CDR1 and CDR2 (germline): MNHNS, SASEGT.